These T cell receptor beta chains were read from a single sample in a study of early T cells in non-severe SARS-CoV-2 infection. In TCRdb, the 5' RACE reads were re-called with MiXCR into one record per CDR3 protein. Here the sample spans roughly 33,000 distinct CDR3 sequences, less than 6.5% being singletons. Sequences were obtained from whole blood. Receptor source: an adult who was a healthcare worker with PCR-confirmed SARS-CoV-2 infection or an uninfected control (not recorded which). Each CDR3 is given with its conserved first and last residue. A D gene is named only where the DNA matches it firmly. Size is omitted from some rows. Given values are once, few, many or a class for expanded clones.

CDR3: CASSQGSAYGYTF
DNA: TGCGCCAGCAGCCAGGGGTCGGCTTATGGCTACACCTTC
V: TRBV4-1
J: TRBJ1-2
D: -
size: many

CDR3: CSAREAGTPYEQYF
DNA: TGCAGTGCTAGAGAGGCAGGTACCCCTTACGAGCAGTACTTC
V: TRBV20-1
J: TRBJ2-7
D: -
size: many

CDR3: CAGQRNAVGTQYF
DNA: TGTGCCGGCCAAAGGAATGCTGTTGGGACCCAGTACTTC
V: TRBV28
J: TRBJ2-5
D: -
size: many

CDR3: CASSATSGGYNEQFF
DNA: TGTGCCAGCAGTGCTACTAGCGGGGGTTACAATGAGCAGTTCTTC
V: TRBV6-1
J: TRBJ2-1
D: TRBD2
size: many

CDR3: CASSQDGRDPISYNEQFF
DNA: TGTGCCAGCAGCCAAGATGGGAGGGATCCTATCTCCTACAATGAGCAGTTCTTC
V: TRBV3-1
J: TRBJ2-1
D: TRBD2
size: many

CDR3: CASAPPSEQETQYF
DNA: TGTGCCAGCGCCCCACCATCGGAGCAAGAGACCCAGTACTTC
V: TRBV28
J: TRBJ2-5
D: -
size: many

CDR3: CASSLRDTQYF
DNA: TGCGCCAGCAGCTTGCGGGATACGCAGTATTTT
V: TRBV5-1
J: TRBJ2-3
D: -
size: many

CDR3: CASPSRLNTEAFF
DNA: TGTGCCAGCCCCAGCCGATTGAACACTGAAGCTTTCTTT
V: TRBV28
J: TRBJ1-1
D: -
size: many

CDR3: CSVKVVGTDTQYF
DNA: TGCAGCGTTAAGGTAGTGGGCACAGATACGCAGTATTTT
V: TRBV29-1
J: TRBJ2-3
D: -
size: many

CDR3: CASSFLRTTNYGYTF
DNA: TGTGCCAGCAGCTTCCTCAGGACAACTAACTATGGCTACACCTTC
V: TRBV7-2
J: TRBJ1-2
D: -
size: many

CDR3: CASIGFTLTGELFF
DNA: TGTGCCAGTATAGGGTTCACACTTACCGGGGAGCTGTTTTTT
V: TRBV19
J: TRBJ2-2
D: -
size: -

CDR3: CASSLAGNTEAFF
DNA: TGTGCCAGCAGCTTAGCAGGGAACACTGAAGCTTTCTTT
V: TRBV7-7
J: TRBJ1-1
D: -
size: many

CDR3: CSVSSVGDTQYF
DNA: TGCAGCGTTTCCTCTGTCGGAGATACGCAGTATTTT
V: TRBV29-1
J: TRBJ2-3
D: -
size: few

CDR3: CASSYDSSNSGNTIYF
DNA: TGTGCCAGCAGTTATGACAGCTCAAACTCTGGAAACACCATATATTTT
V: TRBV6-5
J: TRBJ1-3
D: -
size: many

CDR3: CASSYFKHTEAFF
DNA: TGTGCCAGCAGTTACTTTAAACACACTGAAGCTTTCTTT
V: TRBV6-5
J: TRBJ1-1
D: -
size: -

CDR3: CASSGTGTGRGYEQYF
DNA: TGTGCCAGCAGCGGAACCGGGACAGGGCGGGGGTACGAGCAGTACTTC
V: TRBV9
J: TRBJ2-7
D: TRBD1
size: many

CDR3: CASSLDRILAGRTDTQYF
DNA: TGTGCCAGCAGCTTGGATCGGATCTTGGCGGGGAGGACAGATACGCAGTATTTT
V: TRBV5-6
J: TRBJ2-3
D: -
size: few

CDR3: CASRPTARGDTQYF
DNA: TGTGCCAGCAGACCGACTGCCCGGGGGGATACGCAGTATTTT
V: TRBV3-1
J: TRBJ2-3
D: -
size: few

CDR3: CASSAMLAMGADTQYF
DNA: TGTGCCAGCAGTGCCATGCTGGCCATGGGGGCAGATACGCAGTATTTT
V: TRBV25-1
J: TRBJ2-3
D: -
size: few

CDR3: CSAVPPRGNTEAFF
DNA: TGCAGTGCTGTTCCCCCTCGGGGGAACACTGAAGCTTTCTTT
V: TRBV20-1
J: TRBJ1-1
D: -
size: few

CDR3: CASSHRPTGGTNYGYTF
DNA: TGTGCCAGCAGCCATAGACCCACAGGGGGGACAAACTATGGCTACACCTTC
V: TRBV7-2
J: TRBJ1-2
D: TRBD1
size: -

CDR3: CASSRQGSATNEKLFF
DNA: TGTGCCAGTAGTAGACAGGGGAGTGCAACTAATGAAAAACTGTTTTTT
V: TRBV19
J: TRBJ1-4
D: TRBD1
size: many